This T cell receptor beta chain was profiled in a study of blood T cell repertoires in COVID-19 (dated by TCRdb to the early 2020s). Broadly, across the study: Collaborator samples came from the United States, Italy and Spain and covered acute and convalescent phases of COVID-19. Samples were obtained from the ongoing ImmuneRACE study (first 160 participants) and from about 1,300 subjects provided by 6 global collaborators. HLA class I and class II types, where available, came from metadata supplied by the sample provider rather than from assay-based typing. Subjects who had been exposed to COVID-19, were actively infected with it, or had recovered from it provided the deeply sampled blood TCRbeta repertoires that made up the dataset. A freely available public database, intended as a resource for researchers studying the immune response to SARS-CoV-2, is where the repertoires were released. The sample metadata nearly always contained a de-identified subject ID, COVID-19 status, age in years and sex. The prospective study material was composed of cDNA or gDNA derived from T cells, B-cell-depleted T cells, or PBMCs.

CDR1 and CDR2 are read off the germline V gene as SQVTM and ANQGSEA. Trimming leaves V shorter by 4 bases and J shorter by 3 bases, with the junction holding 11 bases beyond the gene matches. From the cysteine through the phenylalanine, the CDR3 covers 17 amino acids. Only the CDR3 portion is preserved as DNA: 51 bases, with reading frame beginning at the first base. Whole blood was collected in K2EDTA tubes by collaborating institutions according to the institutions' own protocols. For TCRbeta analysis, collaborators shipped samples in one of three forms: frozen whole blood, isolated PBMCs, or DNA extracted from either of those sample types. Points the paper makes about the study in general: How much clinical and demographic metadata was included differed by source and by participant, and the metadata was provided uncurated.

TCRbeta CDR3 regions were amplified from genomic DNA using the immunoSEQ Assay, a bias-controlled multiplex PCR. In the paper's pipeline: Within the assay, amplification of reference gene primers was used to estimate how many nucleated cells each sample contained. To quantify the absolute abundance of each unique TCRbeta CDR3 rearrangement, sequence reads were collapsed and filtered. Productive Simpson clonality was computed per sample as the square root of Simpson's diversity index over productive rearrangements. This is the immuneACCESS table as TCRdb keeps it, with only in-frame sequences that have V and J called. A part of the clones is gone; compared with another copy, unresolved V genes explain less than half, and the rest is unexplained. V, J and clone size reflect that table, while D and trimming were determined from the DNA. The sample data list about 220,000 clones, and around 85% of these were observed just once. The leading ten clones occupy approximately 0.66% of the sample.

Regarding this clone: The target of this receptor is not known. It has no much larger one-base neighbor in the sample; base qualities were not kept.

The chain couples TRBV29-1 to TRBJ1-4, with 10 middle bases fitting TRBD1. Sequencing was done on a sample of peripheral blood. The sequence derives from a middle-aged man with acute or convalescent COVID-19. The CDR3 reads CSVAIIGTGVPNEKLFF. The nucleotide sequence is TGCAGCGTTGCGATCATCGGGACAGGGGTGCCTAATGAAAAACTGTTTTTT. Full variable domain (CDR3 extended with the reference TRBV29-1 and TRBJ1-4 proteins): SAVISQKPSRDICQRGTSLTIQCQVDSQVTMMFWYRQQPGQSLTLIATANQGSEATYESGFVIDKFPISRPNLTFSTLTVSNMSPEDSSIYLCSVAIIGTGVPNEKLFFGSGTQLSVL.